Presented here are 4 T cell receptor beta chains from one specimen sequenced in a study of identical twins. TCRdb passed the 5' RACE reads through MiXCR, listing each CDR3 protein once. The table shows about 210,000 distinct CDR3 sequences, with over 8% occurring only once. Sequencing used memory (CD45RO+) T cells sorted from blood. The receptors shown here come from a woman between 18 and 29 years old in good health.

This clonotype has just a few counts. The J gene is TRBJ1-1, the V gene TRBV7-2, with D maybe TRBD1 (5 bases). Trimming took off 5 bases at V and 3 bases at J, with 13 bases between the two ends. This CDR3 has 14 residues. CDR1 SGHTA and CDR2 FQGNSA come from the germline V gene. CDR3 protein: CASSPQPRDTEAFF. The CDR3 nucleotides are TGTGCCAGCAGCCCGCAGCCCAGGGACACTGAAGCTTTCTTT.

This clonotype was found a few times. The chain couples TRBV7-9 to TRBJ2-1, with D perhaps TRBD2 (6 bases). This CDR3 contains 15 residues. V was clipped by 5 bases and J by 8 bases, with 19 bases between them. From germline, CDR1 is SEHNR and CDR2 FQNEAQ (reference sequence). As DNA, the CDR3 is TGTGCCAGCAGCCCACGGGGGACCCTGCGCCATGAGCAGTTCTTC. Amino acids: CASSPRGTLRHEQFF.

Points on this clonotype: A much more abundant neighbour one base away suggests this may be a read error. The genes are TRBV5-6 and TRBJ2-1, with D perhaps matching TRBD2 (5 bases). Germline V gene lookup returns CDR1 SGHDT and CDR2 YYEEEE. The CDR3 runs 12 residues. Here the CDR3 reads CASSRGYSEQFF. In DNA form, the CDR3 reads TGTGCCAGCAGCCGAGGGTACAGTGAGCAGTTCTTC.

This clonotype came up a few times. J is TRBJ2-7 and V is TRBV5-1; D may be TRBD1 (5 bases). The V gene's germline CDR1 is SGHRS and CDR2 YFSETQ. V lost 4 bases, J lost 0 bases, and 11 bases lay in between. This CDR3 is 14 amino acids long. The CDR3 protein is CASSTDTDSYEQYF. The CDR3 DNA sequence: TGCGCCAGCAGCACGGACACCGACTCCTACGAGCAGTACTTC. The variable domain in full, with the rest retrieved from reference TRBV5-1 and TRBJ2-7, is KAGVTQTPRYLIKTRGQQVTLSCSPISGHRSVSWYQQTPGQGLQFLFEYFSETQRNKGNFPGRFSGRQFSNSRSEMNVSTLELGDSALYLCASSTDTDSYEQYFGPGTRLTVT.